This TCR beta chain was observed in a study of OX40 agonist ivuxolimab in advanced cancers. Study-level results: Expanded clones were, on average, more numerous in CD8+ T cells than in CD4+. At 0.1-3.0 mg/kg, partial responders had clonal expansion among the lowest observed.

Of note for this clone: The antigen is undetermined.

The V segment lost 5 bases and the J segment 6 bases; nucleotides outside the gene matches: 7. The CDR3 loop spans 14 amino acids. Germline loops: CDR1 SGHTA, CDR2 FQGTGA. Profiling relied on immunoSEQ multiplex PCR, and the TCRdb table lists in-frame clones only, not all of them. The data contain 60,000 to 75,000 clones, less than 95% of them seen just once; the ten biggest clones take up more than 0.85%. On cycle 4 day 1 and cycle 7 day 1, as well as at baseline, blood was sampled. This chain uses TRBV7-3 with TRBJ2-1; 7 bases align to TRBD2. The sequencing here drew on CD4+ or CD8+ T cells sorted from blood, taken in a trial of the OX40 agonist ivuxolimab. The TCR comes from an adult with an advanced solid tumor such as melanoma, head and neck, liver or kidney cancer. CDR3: CASSHGLDPNEQFF. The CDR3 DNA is TGTGCCAGCAGCCACGGACTAGATCCCAATGAGCAGTTCTTC.